A selection of T cell receptor beta chains follows, all from one sample in a study. MiXCR was run by TCRdb on the 5' RACE reads, yielding one entry per CDR3 protein. The sample has 30,000 or so distinct CDR3 sequences, roughly 30% seen once. Sample: tumor-infiltrating Tregs sorted from the breast tumor. Source of these receptors: a female donor with breast cancer. CDR3s include the opening cysteine and the closing phenylalanine or tryptophan. The D gene is left open where the match is weak. Only part of the rows carry a size: once, few, many, or a class if the clone is expanded.

J,size,D,V,CDR3,DNA
TRBJ2-3,few,TRBD2,TRBV20-1,CSATGLAGTSTDTQYF,TGCAGTGCTACCGGACTAGCGGGGACTAGCACAGATACGCAGTATTTT
TRBJ1-1,.,.,TRBV30,CAWSGGAFSVNTEAFF,TGTGCCTGGAGTGGGGGGGCATTTTCGGTGAACACTGAAGCTTTCTTT
TRBJ2-1,few,.,TRBV30,CAWSGAYNEQFF,TGTGCCTGGTCCGGGGCCTACAATGAGCAGTTCTTC
TRBJ2-1,.,TRBD1,TRBV5-6,CASSWDSLDNEQFF,TGTGCCAGCAGCTGGGACAGCTTGGACAATGAGCAGTTCTTC
TRBJ2-1,.,TRBD2,TRBV24-1,CATNEGLATYNEQFF,TGTGCCACCAATGAGGGACTAGCGACCTACAATGAGCAGTTCTTC
TRBJ1-1,.,.,TRBV19,CASSIDWQEAADTEAFF,TGTGCCAGTAGTATAGATTGGCAGGAGGCGGCGGACACTGAAGCTTTCTTT
TRBJ1-2,many,.,TRBV6-5,CASSLTGYYGYTF,TGTGCCAGCAGTCTAACAGGGTACTATGGCTACACCTTC
TRBJ1-5,few,.,TRBV9,CASSASSGYQPQHF,TGTGCCAGCAGCGCCTCCTCCGGGTACCAGCCCCAGCATTTT
TRBJ1-2,medium-sized,.,TRBV6-5,CASSKDSFGYTF,TGTGCCAGCAGTAAAGACAGCTTTGGCTACACCTTC
TRBJ2-3,.,TRBD2,TRBV20-1,CSARGTSGTDTQYF,TGCAGTGCTAGAGGGACTAGCGGCACAGATACGCAGTATTTT
TRBJ1-5,many,.,TRBV20-1,CSARDRTPSNQPQHF,TGCAGTGCTAGGGACCGGACACCTAGCAATCAGCCCCAGCATTTT
TRBJ2-2,.,.,TRBV11-3,CASSLSTSSGELFF,TGTGCCAGCAGCTTATCGACCTCCTCCGGGGAGCTGTTTTTT
TRBJ1-3,few,TRBD1,TRBV5-1,CASSYSGTAGNTIYF,TGCGCCAGCAGCTACTCCGGGACAGCTGGAAACACCATATATTTT